The rows below give T cell receptor beta chains drawn from one sample of a study of blood T cell repertoires in COVID-19. Sequenced by immunoSEQ multiplex PCR; TCRdb stores in-frame clones only, minus some. The repertoire holds roughly 200,000 clones, with approximately 80% as singletons. Specimen: peripheral blood. Every receptor here comes from a human donor in a cohort sampled during active COVID-19. The CDR3 runs from the conserved cysteine through the conserved F or W. A D gene is named only where the DNA matches it firmly. Rows give clone size only sometimes, using once, few, many, or a class for an expanded clone.

CDR3 | DNA | J | size | V | length | D
CASSPVNTGELFF | TGCGCCAGCAGCCCCGTTAACACCGGGGAGCTGTTTTTT | TRBJ2-2 | - | TRBV5-1 | 13 | -
CASSPQTGSSGANVLTF | TGTGCCAGCTCACCCCAAACAGGGAGCTCTGGGGCCAACGTCCTGACTTTC | TRBJ2-6 | - | TRBV18 | 17 | -
CASSQGTRSGYEQYF | TGTGCCAGCAGCCAAGGGACTAGGTCTGGTTACGAGCAGTACTTC | TRBJ2-7 | large | TRBV4-2 | 15 | TRBD2
CASSHGHSATNEKLFF | TGTGCCAGCAGTCACGGACATTCTGCAACTAATGAAAAACTGTTTTTT | TRBJ1-4 | - | TRBV7-9 | 16 | -
CASSYSGGQQETQYF | TGTGCCAGCAGTTACTCAGGAGGACAGCAAGAGACCCAGTACTTC | TRBJ2-5 | - | TRBV6-5 | 15 | -
CATSRETGADEQYF | TGTGCCACCAGCAGAGAAACAGGGGCTGACGAGCAGTACTTC | TRBJ2-7 | - | TRBV15 | 14 | TRBD1
CASSQRRTAEQYF | TGTGCCAGCAGCCAGCGGAGGACGGCCGAGCAGTACTTC | TRBJ2-7 | - | TRBV27 | 13 | -
CASSFQAGGPGEQFF | TGCGCCAGCAGCTTTCAAGCGGGAGGGCCGGGTGAGCAGTTCTTC | TRBJ2-1 | - | TRBV5-1 | 15 | TRBD2
CASSLIPFNSPLHF | TGTGCCAGCAGTTTAATCCCTTTTAATTCACCCCTCCACTTT | TRBJ1-6 | - | TRBV27 | 14 | -
CASSRSGGVGGEQYF | TGTGCCAGTAGTCGGTCGGGCGGGGTTGGGGGCGAGCAGTACTTC | TRBJ2-7 | - | TRBV19 | 15 | -
CASSLSSGPNQPQHF | TGTGCCAGCAGTTTATCGTCAGGGCCCAATCAGCCCCAGCATTTT | TRBJ1-5 | many | TRBV27 | 15 | -
CASSLQGSGANVLTF | TGCGCCAGCAGCTTACAGGGCTCTGGGGCCAACGTCCTGACTTTC | TRBJ2-6 | once | TRBV5-1 | 15 | -
CASSLSGYGYTF | TGTGCCAGCAGTTTGTCGGGGTATGGCTACACCTTC | TRBJ1-2 | - | TRBV28 | 12 | -
CASSLGLTSGSIYEQYF | TGTGCCAGCAGCTTAGGGCTCACTAGCGGGAGTATTTACGAGCAGTACTTC | TRBJ2-7 | - | TRBV11-2 | 17 | TRBD2
CASSFQGGKNEQYF | TGTGCCAGCAGCTTCCAGGGAGGGAAGAACGAGCAGTACTTC | TRBJ2-7 | - | TRBV7-8 | 14 | TRBD2
CASSPPTGIGELFF | TGTGCCAGCTCACCACCGACCGGGATCGGGGAGCTGTTTTTT | TRBJ2-2 | - | TRBV18 | 14 | -
CASSTSGSSYNEQFF | TGTGCCAGCTCGACTAGCGGGAGCTCCTACAATGAGCAGTTCTTC | TRBJ2-1 | - | TRBV27 | 15 | TRBD2
CASSNNRDMHYGYTF | TGTGCCAGCAGTAATAACCGGGACATGCACTATGGCTACACCTTC | TRBJ1-2 | - | TRBV6-2/TRBV6-3 | 15 | -
CASRVGGNTEAFF | TGTGCCAGCAGGGTGGGAGGGAACACTGAAGCTTTCTTT | TRBJ1-1 | - | TRBV2 | 13 | -
CASSARLAGKAYNEQFF | TGTGCCAGCAGTGCGCGACTAGCGGGGAAGGCCTACAATGAGCAGTTCTTC | TRBJ2-1 | - | TRBV6-1 | 17 | TRBD2
CASSPRDRSTDTQYF | TGTGCCAGCAGCCCGCGGGACAGGAGCACAGATACGCAGTATTTT | TRBJ2-3 | - | TRBV7-6 | 15 | TRBD1
CASSLGQGGAYEQYF | TGCGCCAGCAGCTTGGGTCAGGGGGGCGCCTACGAGCAGTACTTC | TRBJ2-7 | - | TRBV5-1 | 15 | -
CASSSDGRWTGELFF | TGCGCCAGCTCTTCGGACGGGAGATGGACCGGGGAGCTGTTTTTT | TRBJ2-2 | - | TRBV5-1 | 15 | -
CASSLGGIAGLRDTQYF | TGCGCCAGCAGTCTAGGAGGGATAGCGGGACTGCGGGATACGCAGTATTTT | TRBJ2-3 | - | TRBV10-1 | 17 | TRBD2
CASSSTSGNSYEQYF | TGTGCCAGCAGCTCGACTAGCGGGAATTCCTACGAGCAGTACTTC | TRBJ2-7 | - | TRBV28 | 15 | TRBD2
CASSFGMVAPDTQYF | TGTGCCAGCAGTTTTGGAATGGTAGCGCCAGATACGCAGTATTTT | TRBJ2-3 | - | TRBV28 | 15 | -
CASSRTGGEGSYEQYF | TGCGCCAGCAGCAGGACAGGGGGCGAAGGCTCCTACGAGCAGTACTTC | TRBJ2-7 | - | TRBV5-1 | 16 | TRBD1
CASTQDSRGSPLHF | TGTGCCAGCACCCAGGACAGTCGAGGTTCACCCCTCCACTTT | TRBJ1-6 | few | TRBV7-9 | 14 | -
CASSRSGGSYNEQFF | TGTGCCAGCAGTCGAAGCGGGGGGTCCTACAATGAGCAGTTCTTC | TRBJ2-1 | - | TRBV6-5 | 15 | TRBD2
CASSLSGINQPQHF | TGTGCCAGCAGCTTGTCGGGTATTAATCAGCCCCAGCATTTT | TRBJ1-5 | - | TRBV5-6 | 14 | -
CAWDRGSNQPQHF | TGTGCCTGGGACAGGGGGAGTAATCAGCCCCAGCATTTT | TRBJ1-5 | - | TRBV30 | 13 | TRBD1
CASRASGTGAKNIQYF | TGTGCCAGCAGAGCCTCCGGGACAGGCGCTAAAAACATTCAGTACTTC | TRBJ2-4 | - | TRBV2 | 16 | TRBD1
CASSGLAGGPATDTQYF | TGTGCCAGCAGTGGACTAGCGGGAGGGCCCGCCACAGATACGCAGTATTTT | TRBJ2-3 | - | TRBV2 | 17 | TRBD2
CASSQLTSDEQYF | TGTGCCAGCAGCCAACTTACTAGTGACGAGCAGTACTTC | TRBJ2-7 | - | TRBV3-1/TRBV3-2 | 13 | -
CASSQGGSSYNSPLHF | TGTGCCAGCAGCCAAGGTGGGAGCTCCTATAATTCACCCCTCCACTTT | TRBJ1-6 | - | TRBV5-4 | 16 | -
CATSDNQRAGDTQYF | TGTGCCACCAGTGATAATCAGAGGGCGGGGGATACGCAGTATTTT | TRBJ2-3 | - | TRBV24-1 | 15 | -
CAISPQGSYGYTF | TGTGCCATCAGTCCCCAGGGGAGCTATGGCTACACCTTC | TRBJ1-2 | - | TRBV10-3 | 13 | -
CASSEGLMNTEAFF | TGTGCCAGCAGTGAGGGACTAATGAACACTGAAGCTTTCTTT | TRBJ1-1 | - | TRBV6-1 | 14 | -
CASSPSTSGYNTGELFF | TGTGCCAGCAGCCCCTCGACTAGCGGGTACAACACCGGGGAGCTGTTTTTT | TRBJ2-2 | - | TRBV3-1/TRBV3-2 | 17 | TRBD2
CASSFEVNTGELFF | TGCGCCAGCAGCTTCGAGGTGAACACCGGGGAGCTGTTTTTT | TRBJ2-2 | - | TRBV5-1 | 14 | -
CASSQGGINTEAFF | TGTGCCAGCTCCCAAGGCGGAATTAACACTGAAGCTTTCTTT | TRBJ1-1 | - | TRBV27 | 14 | -
CAWSVVQREGRTGELFF | TGTGCCTGGAGTGTGGTCCAGCGGGAGGGCCGGACCGGGGAGCTGTTTTTT | TRBJ2-2 | - | TRBV30 | 17 | TRBD2
CASSYSPVVASRQYF | TGTGCCAGCAGTTACTCCCCCGTGGTAGCATCGCGGCAGTACTTC | TRBJ2-7 | - | TRBV6-2/TRBV6-3 | 15 | -
CSVEGRVQDTQYF | TGCAGCGTTGAAGGCAGGGTTCAGGATACGCAGTATTTT | TRBJ2-3 | many | TRBV29-1 | 13 | -
CASSGGTAVTTGELFF | TGCGCCAGCAGCGGTGGGACAGCCGTTACCACCGGGGAGCTGTTTTTT | TRBJ2-2 | - | TRBV5-1 | 16 | TRBD1
CSPGTGETQYF | TGCAGTCCTGGGACAGGGGAGACCCAGTACTTC | TRBJ2-5 | - | TRBV20-1 | 11 | TRBD1